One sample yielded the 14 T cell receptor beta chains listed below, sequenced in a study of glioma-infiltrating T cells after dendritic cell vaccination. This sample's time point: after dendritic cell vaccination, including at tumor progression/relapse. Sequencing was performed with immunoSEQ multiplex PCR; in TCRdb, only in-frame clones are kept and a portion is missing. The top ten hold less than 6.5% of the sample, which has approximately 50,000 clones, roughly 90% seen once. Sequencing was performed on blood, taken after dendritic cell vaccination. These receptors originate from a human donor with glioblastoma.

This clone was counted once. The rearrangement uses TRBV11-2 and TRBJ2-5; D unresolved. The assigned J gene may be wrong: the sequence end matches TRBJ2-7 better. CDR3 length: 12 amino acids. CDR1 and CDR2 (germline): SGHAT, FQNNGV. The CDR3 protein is CASSTTLYEQYF. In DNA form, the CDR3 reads TGTGCCAGCAGCACCACTCTTTACGAGCAGTACTTC.

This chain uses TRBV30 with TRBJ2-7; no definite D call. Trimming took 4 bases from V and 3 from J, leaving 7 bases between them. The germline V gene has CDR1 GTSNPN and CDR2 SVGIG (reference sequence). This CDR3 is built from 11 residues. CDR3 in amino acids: CAWTDNYEQYF. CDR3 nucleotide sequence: TGTGCCTGGACAGACAACTACGAGCAGTACTTC.

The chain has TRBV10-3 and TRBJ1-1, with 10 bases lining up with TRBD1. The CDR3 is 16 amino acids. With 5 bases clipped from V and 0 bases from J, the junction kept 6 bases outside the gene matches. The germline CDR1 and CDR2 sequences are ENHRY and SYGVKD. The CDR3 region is CAISSGQGGMNTEAFF. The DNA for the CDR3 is TGTGCCATCAGTTCTGGACAGGGGGGAATGAACACTGAAGCTTTCTTT.

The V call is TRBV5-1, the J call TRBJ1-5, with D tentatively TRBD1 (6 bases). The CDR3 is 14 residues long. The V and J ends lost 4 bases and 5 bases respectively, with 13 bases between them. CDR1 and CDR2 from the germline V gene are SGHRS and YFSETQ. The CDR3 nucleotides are TGCGCCAGCAGCCCAGGAGGACAGTATCAGCCCCAGCATTTT. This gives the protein CASSPGGQYQPQHF. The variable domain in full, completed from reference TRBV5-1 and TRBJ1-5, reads KAGVTQTPRYLIKTRGQQVTLSCSPISGHRSVSWYQQTPGQGLQFLFEYFSETQRNKGNFPGRFSGRQFSNSRSEMNVSTLELGDSALYLCASSPGGQYQPQHFGDGTRLSIL.

Written as DNA, the CDR3 is TGCGCCAGCAGCCATGGACAGGACAACGTCCTGACTTTC. It codes for CASSHGQDNVLTF. The rearrangement uses TRBV5-1 and TRBJ2-6; 7 bases are a match to TRBD1. Germline CDR1 is SGHRS and CDR2 is YFSETQ. This CDR3 comprises 13 residues. V lost 4 bases, J lost 9 bases, and 4 bases stayed unmatched.

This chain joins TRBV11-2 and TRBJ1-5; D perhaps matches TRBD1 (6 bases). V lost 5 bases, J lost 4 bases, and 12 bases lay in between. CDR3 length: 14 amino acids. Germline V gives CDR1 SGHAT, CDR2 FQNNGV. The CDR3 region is CASSAGQGNQPQHF. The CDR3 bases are TGTGCCAGCAGCGCGGGTCAGGGGAATCAGCCCCAGCATTTT.

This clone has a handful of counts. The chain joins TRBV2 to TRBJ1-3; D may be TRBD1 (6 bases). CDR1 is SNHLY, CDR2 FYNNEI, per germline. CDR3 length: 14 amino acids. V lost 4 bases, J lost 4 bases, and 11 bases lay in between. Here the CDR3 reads CASSGAGQGNTIYF. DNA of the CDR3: TGTGCCAGCAGTGGGGCTGGACAGGGAAACACCATATATTTT.

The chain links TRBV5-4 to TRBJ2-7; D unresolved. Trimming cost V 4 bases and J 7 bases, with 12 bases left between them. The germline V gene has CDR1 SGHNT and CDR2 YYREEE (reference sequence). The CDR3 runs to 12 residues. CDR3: CASSLTLGEQYF. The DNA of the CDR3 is TGTGCCAGCAGCCTAACCCTCGGGGAGCAGTACTTC.

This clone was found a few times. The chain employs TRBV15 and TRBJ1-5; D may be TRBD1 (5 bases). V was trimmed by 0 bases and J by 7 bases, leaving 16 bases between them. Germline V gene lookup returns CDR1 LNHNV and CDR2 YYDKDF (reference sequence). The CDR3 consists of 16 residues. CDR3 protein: CATSRDFGQGGQPQHF. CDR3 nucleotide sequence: TGTGCCACCAGCAGAGATTTTGGTCAGGGAGGGCAGCCCCAGCATTTT.

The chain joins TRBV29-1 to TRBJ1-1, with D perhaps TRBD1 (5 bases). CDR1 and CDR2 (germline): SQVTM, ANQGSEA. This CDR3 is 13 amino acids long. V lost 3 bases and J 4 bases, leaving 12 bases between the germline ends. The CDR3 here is CSVDSWGGTEAFF. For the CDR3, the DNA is TGCAGCGTTGATTCATGGGGGGGCACTGAAGCTTTCTTT.

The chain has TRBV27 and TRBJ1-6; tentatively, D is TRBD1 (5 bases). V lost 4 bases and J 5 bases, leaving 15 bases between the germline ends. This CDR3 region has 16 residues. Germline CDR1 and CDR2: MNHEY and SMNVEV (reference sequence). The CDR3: CASSSPGIRNNSPLHF. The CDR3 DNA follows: TGTGCCAGCAGTTCCCCAGGGATTAGAAATAATTCACCCCTCCACTTT.

The CDR3 loop is CASSLGTVPNSYEQYF. The CDR3 DNA reads as TGCGCCAGCAGCTTGGGGACTGTCCCGAACTCCTACGAGCAGTACTTC. V and J are TRBV5-1 and TRBJ2-5; D is perhaps TRBD2 (5 bases). Near its end, the DNA agrees better with TRBJ2-7, so the J call may be wrong. This CDR3 spans 16 amino acids. The germline V gene encodes CDR1 SGHRS and CDR2 YFSETQ.

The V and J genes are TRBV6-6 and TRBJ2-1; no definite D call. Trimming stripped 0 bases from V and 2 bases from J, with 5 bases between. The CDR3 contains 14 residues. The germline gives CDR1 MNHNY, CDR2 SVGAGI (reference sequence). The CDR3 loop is CASSYSQAYNEQFF. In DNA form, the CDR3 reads TGTGCCAGCAGTTACTCGCAGGCCTACAATGAGCAGTTCTTC.

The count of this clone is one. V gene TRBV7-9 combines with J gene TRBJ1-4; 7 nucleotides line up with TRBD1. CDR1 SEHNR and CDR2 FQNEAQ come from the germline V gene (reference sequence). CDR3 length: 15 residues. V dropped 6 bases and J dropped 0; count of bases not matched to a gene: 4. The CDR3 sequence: CASRRDSSTNEKLFF. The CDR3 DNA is TGTGCCAGCAGAAGGGACAGTTCAACTAATGAAAAACTGTTTTTT.